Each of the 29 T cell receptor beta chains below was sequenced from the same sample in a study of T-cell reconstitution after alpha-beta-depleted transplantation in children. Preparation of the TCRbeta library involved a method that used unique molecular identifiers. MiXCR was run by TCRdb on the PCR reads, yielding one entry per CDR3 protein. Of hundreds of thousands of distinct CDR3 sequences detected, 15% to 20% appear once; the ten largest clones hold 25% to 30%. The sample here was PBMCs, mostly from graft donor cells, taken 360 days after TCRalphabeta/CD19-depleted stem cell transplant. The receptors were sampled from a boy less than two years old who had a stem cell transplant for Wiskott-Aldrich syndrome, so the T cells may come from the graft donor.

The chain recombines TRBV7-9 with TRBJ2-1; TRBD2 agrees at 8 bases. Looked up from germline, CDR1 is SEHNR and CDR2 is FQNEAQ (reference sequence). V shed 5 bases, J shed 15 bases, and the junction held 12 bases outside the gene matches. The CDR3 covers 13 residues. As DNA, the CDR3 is TGTGCCAGCAGCGATCTGCCGGGACTAGGATTGTTCTTC. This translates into CASSDLPGLGLFF.

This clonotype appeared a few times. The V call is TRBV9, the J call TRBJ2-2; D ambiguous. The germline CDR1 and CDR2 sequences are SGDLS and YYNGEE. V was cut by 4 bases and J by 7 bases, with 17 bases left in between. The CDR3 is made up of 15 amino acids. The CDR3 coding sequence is TGTGCCAGCAGCCCACGGGCCCAAACCTACGGGGAGCTGTTTTTT. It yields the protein CASSPRAQTYGELFF.

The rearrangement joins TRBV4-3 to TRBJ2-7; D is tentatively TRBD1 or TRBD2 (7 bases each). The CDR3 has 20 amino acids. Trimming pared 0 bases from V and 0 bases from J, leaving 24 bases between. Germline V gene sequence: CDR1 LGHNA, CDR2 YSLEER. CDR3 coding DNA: TGCGCCAGCAGCCAAGATACGGGACAGAGACTAGCCCCCTTCTCCTACGAGCAGTACTTC. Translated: CASSQDTGQRLAPFSYEQYF.

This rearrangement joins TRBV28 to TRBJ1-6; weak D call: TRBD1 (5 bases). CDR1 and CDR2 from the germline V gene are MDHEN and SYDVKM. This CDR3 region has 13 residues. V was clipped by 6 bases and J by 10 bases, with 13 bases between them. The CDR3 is CASRSPGRSPLHF. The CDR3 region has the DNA TGTGCCAGCAGGTCCCCAGGGAGGTCACCCCTCCACTTT.

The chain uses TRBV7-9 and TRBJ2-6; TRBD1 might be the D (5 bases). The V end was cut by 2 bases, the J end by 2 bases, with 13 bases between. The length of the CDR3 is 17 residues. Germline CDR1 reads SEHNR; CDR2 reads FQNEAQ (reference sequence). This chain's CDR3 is CASSLSQGPTGANVLTF. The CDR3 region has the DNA TGTGCCAGCAGCTTATCGCAGGGCCCAACTGGGGCCAACGTCCTGACTTTC.

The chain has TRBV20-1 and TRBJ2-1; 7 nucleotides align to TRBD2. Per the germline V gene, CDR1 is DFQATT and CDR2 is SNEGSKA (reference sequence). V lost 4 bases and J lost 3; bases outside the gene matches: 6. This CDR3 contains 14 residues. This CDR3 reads CSATPRGFYNEQFF. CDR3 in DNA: TGCAGTGCTACTCCGCGGGGGTTCTACAATGAGCAGTTCTTC.

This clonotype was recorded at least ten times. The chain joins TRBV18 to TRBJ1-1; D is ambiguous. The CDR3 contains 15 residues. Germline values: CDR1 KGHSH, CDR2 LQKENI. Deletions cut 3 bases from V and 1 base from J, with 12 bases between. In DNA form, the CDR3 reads TGTGCCAGCTCACCTCCCGGTCAGAGGAACACTGAAGCTTTCTTT. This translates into CASSPPGQRNTEAFF.

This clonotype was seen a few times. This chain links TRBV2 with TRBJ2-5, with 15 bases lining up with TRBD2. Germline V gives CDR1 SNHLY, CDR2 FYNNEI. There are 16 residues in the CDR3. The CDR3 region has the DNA TGTGCGATCAGGACTAGCGGGGGGGCCAAGCAAGAGACCCAGTACTTC. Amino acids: CAIRTSGGAKQETQYF.

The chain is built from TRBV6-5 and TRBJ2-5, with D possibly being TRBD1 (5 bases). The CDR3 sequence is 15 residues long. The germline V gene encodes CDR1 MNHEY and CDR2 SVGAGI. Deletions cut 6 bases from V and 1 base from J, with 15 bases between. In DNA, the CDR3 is TGTGCCAGCAGGTACATGACAGCCCCCCAAGAGACCCAGTACTTC. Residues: CASRYMTAPQETQYF.

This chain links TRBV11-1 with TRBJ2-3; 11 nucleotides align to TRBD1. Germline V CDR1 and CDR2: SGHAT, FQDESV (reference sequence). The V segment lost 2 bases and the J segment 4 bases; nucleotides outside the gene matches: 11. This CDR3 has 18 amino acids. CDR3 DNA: TGTGCCAGCAGCTTAACCCCTCGGACAGGGGGCGTCTCAGATACGCAGTATTTT. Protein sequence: CASSLTPRTGGVSDTQYF.

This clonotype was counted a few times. CDR3 bases: TGCAGTGCTAAATCCTGGGGCAACGAGCAGTACTTC. It yields the protein CSAKSWGNEQYF. The gene calls are TRBV20-1 and TRBJ2-7; the D gene is possibly TRBD1 (5 bases). V lost 4 bases to trimming and J lost 5 bases, with 12 bases between them. Germline loops: CDR1 DFQATT, CDR2 SNEGSKA (reference sequence). CDR3 length equals 12 residues.

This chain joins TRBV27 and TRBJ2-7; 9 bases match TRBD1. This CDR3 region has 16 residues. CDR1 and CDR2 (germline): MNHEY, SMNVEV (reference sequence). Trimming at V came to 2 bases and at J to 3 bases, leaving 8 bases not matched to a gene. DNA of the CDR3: TGTGCCAGCAGTTTAGCCCCCGGGACAGGGTACTACGAGCAGTACTTC. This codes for CASSLAPGTGYYEQYF.

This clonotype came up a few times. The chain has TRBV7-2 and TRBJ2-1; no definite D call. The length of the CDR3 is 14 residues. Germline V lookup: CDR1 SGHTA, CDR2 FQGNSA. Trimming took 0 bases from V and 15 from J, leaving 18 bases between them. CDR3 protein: CASSLAREPLVGFF. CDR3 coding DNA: TGTGCCAGCAGCTTAGCCCGAGAGCCGCTTGTGGGGTTCTTC.

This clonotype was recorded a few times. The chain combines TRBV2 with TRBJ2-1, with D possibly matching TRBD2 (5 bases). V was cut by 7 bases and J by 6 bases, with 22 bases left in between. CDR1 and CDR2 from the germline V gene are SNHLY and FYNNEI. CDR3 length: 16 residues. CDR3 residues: CASTLGGSGKGNEQFF. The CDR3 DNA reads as TGTGCCAGCACCTTGGGCGGATCGGGAAAGGGCAATGAGCAGTTCTTC.

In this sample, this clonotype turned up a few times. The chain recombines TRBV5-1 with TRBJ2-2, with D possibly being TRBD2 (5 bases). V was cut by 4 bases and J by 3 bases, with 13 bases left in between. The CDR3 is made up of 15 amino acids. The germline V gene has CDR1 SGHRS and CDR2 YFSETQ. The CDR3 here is CASSHRARDTGELFF. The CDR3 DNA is TGCGCCAGCAGCCATCGGGCGAGGGACACCGGGGAGCTGTTTTTT.

DNA of the CDR3: TGCGCCAGCAGCTTGGTAGACAGCAACACCGGGGAGCTGTTTTTT. Translation: CASSLVDSNTGELFF. This chain links TRBV5-1 with TRBJ2-2; maybe TRBD1 (5 bases). This CDR3 has 15 amino acids. CDR1 is SGHRS and CDR2 is YFSETQ in the germline V gene. With 0 bases removed from V and 2 bases from J, the gap between germline ends came to 8 bases. The whole variable domain, remainder taken from reference TRBV5-1 and TRBJ2-2, is KAGVTQTPRYLIKTRGQQVTLSCSPISGHRSVSWYQQTPGQGLQFLFEYFSETQRNKGNFPGRFSGRQFSNSRSEMNVSTLELGDSALYLCASSLVDSNTGELFFGEGSRLTVL.

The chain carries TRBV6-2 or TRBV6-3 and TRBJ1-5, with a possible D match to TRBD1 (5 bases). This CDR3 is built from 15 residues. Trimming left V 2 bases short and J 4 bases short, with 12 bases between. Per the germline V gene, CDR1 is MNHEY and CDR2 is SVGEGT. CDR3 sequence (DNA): TGTGCCAGCAGTTACCCAGCCTGGGGGAATCAGCCCCAGCATTTT. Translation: CASSYPAWGNQPQHF.

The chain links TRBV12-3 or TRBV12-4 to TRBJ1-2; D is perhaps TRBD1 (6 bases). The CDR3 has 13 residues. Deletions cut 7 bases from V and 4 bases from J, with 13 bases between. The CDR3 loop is CASTRTVPYGYTF. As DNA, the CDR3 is TGTGCCAGCACCCGGACAGTCCCCTATGGCTACACCTTC.

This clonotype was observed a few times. Here the CDR3 DNA reads TGTGCCACCAGTGATTTGTCGGGATTGGGTGCGGAGACCCAGTACTTC. Its protein product is CATSDLSGLGAETQYF. The chain joins TRBV24-1 to TRBJ2-5, with D possibly being TRBD2 (5 bases). Per the germline V gene, CDR1 is KGHDR and CDR2 is SFDVKD. The CDR3 has 16 residues. V was clipped by 0 bases and J by 5 bases, with 15 bases between them.

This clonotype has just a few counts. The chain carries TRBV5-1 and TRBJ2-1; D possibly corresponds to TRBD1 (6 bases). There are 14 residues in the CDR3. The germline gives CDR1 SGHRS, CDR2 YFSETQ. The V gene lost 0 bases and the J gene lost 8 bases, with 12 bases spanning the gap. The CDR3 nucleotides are TGCGCCAGCAGCTTGGTCCAGGGGTGGGATGAGCAGTTCTTC. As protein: CASSLVQGWDEQFF. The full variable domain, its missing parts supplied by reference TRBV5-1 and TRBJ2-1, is KAGVTQTPRYLIKTRGQQVTLSCSPISGHRSVSWYQQTPGQGLQFLFEYFSETQRNKGNFPGRFSGRQFSNSRSEMNVSTLELGDSALYLCASSLVQGWDEQFFGPGTRLTVL.

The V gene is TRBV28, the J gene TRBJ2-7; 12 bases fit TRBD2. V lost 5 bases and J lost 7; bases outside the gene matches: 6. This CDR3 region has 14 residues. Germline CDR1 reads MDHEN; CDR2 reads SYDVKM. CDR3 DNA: TGTGCCAGCAGTCTACTAGCGGGGGGCTTTGAGCAGTACTTC. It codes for CASSLLAGGFEQYF. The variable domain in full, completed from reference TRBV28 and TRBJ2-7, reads DVKVTQSSRYLVKRTGEKVFLECVQDMDHENMFWYRQDPGLGLRLIYFSYDVKMKEKGDIPEGYSVSREKKERFSLILESASTNQTSMYLCASSLLAGGFEQYFGPGTRLTVT.

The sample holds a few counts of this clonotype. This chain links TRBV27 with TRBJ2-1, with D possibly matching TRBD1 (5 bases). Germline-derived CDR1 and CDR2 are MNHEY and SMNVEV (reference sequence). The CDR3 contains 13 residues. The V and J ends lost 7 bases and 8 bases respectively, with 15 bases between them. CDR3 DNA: TGTGCCAGCACCTGGGGCCGTGGATATGAGCAGTTCTTC. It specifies CASTWGRGYEQFF.

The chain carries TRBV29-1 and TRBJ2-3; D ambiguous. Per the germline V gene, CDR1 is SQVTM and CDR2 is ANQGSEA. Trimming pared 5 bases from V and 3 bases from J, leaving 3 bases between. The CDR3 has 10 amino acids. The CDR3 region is CSVRTDTQYF. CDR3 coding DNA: TGCAGCGTTCGGACAGATACGCAGTATTTT.

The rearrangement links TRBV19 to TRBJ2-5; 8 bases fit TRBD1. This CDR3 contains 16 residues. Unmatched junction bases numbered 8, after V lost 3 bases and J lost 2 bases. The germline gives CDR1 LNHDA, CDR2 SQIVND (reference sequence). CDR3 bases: TGTGCCAGTAGTATTAGGTACAGGGGGGTACAAGAGACCCAGTACTTC. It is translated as CASSIRYRGVQETQYF.

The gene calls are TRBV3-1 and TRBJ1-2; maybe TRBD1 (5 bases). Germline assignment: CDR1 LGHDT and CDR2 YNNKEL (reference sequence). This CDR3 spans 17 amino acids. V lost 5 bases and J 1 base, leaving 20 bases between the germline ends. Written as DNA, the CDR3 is TGTGCCAGCAGCAAGAATAGGGTTTGGGGGGTTAACTATGGCTACACCTTC. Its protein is CASSKNRVWGVNYGYTF.

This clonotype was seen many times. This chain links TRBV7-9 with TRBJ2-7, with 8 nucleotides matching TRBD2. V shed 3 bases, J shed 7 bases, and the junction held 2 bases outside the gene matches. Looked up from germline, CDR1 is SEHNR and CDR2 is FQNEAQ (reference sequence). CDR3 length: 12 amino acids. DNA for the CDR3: TGTGCCAGCAGCTTTTTAGCGGGGGAGCAGTACTTC. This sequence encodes CASSFLAGEQYF.

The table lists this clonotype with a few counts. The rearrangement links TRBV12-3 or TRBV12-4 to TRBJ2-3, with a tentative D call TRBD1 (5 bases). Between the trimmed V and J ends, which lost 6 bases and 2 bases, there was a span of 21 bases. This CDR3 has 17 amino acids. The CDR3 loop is CASSPRWSWGFTDTQYF. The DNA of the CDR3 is TGTGCCAGCAGCCCTCGGTGGTCCTGGGGCTTCACAGATACGCAGTATTTT.

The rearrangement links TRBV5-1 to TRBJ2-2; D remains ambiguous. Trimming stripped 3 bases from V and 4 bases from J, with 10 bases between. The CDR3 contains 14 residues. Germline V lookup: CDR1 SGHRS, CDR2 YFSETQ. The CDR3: CASSYVSATGELFF. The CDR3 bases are TGCGCCAGCAGCTACGTATCTGCCACCGGGGAGCTGTTTTTT.

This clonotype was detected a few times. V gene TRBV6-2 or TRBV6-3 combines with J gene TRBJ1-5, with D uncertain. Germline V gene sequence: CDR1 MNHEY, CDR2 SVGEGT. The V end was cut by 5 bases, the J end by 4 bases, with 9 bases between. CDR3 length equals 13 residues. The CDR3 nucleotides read TGTGCCAGCAGTGCCGGGCCAAATCAGCCCCAGCATTTT. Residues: CASSAGPNQPQHF.